The source of this T cell receptor beta chain is a study of blood T cell repertoires in COVID-19. Original data processing: Amplification of reference gene primers provided the estimated nucleated cell counts. TCRdb's copy holds only in-frame clones and misses some; the assay was immunoSEQ multiplex PCR. D and trimming come from the DNA, and the V and J calls and clone size come from that table. The data show about 120,000 clones, approximately 83% seen once. CDR3 length: 13 amino acids. The junction had 4 bases not matched to a gene; V was cut back by 3 bases and J by 6 bases. Germline V CDR1 and CDR2: KGHSH, LQKENI.

The V call is TRBV18, the J call TRBJ2-7, with TRBD2 matching over 8 bases. This sequence originates from an elderly man with acute or convalescent COVID-19. Input material: peripheral blood. The CDR3 DNA reads TGTGCCAGCTCACCCGGGGGGGATCTCGAGCAGTACTTC. It codes for CASSPGGDLEQYF.